The 28 T cell receptor beta chains reported below all come from one sample, sequenced in a study of blood T cell repertoires in COVID-19. Method: immunoSEQ multiplex PCR; TCRdb's copy keeps in-frame clones and lacks some. Among under 300,000 clones listed, about 80% were seen once. The sequencing sample was made of PBMCs or T cells enriched from blood (not recorded which). These receptors were taken from a man in his forties or fifties who had recovered from COVID-19.

This chain connects TRBV25-1 to TRBJ2-5, with D unresolved. The CDR3 sequence is 15 residues long. V gave up 3 bases and J gave up 5 bases, with 16 bases separating them. Per germline, CDR1 MGHDK and CDR2 SYGVNS. CDR3 region: CASSDPLGAKETQYF. DNA for the CDR3: TGTGCCAGCAGTGATCCCTTAGGAGCAAAGGAGACCCAGTACTTC.

The chain has TRBV11-3 and TRBJ2-2, with 8 bases that match TRBD2. The V gene end was trimmed by 1 base and the J gene end by 10 bases; junction bases not matched to a gene: 5. Germline V gene lookup returns CDR1 SGHNT and CDR2 YENEEA. This CDR3 has 14 residues. DNA for the CDR3: TGTGCCAGCAGCTTAGGAGAAGCGGGAGAGGAGCTGTTTTTT. It is translated as CASSLGEAGEELFF.

As DNA, the CDR3 is TGTGCCAGCACAGGTCGGGGGACAGGATCCTACAATGAGCAGTTCTTC. Amino acids: CASTGRGTGSYNEQFF. This chain links TRBV5-4 with TRBJ2-1, with 8 bases fitting TRBD1. The V and J ends lost 6 bases and 1 base, in that order; junction bases with no gene match: 9. This CDR3 has 16 amino acids. Germline CDR1 reads SGHNT; CDR2 reads YYREEE (reference sequence). Full variable domain (rest looked up from reference TRBV5-4 and TRBJ2-1): ETGVTQSPTHLIKTRGQQVTLRCSSQSGHNTVSWYQQALGQGPQFIFQYYREEENGRGNFPPRFSGLQFPNYSSELNVNALELDDSALYLCASTGRGTGSYNEQFFGPGTRLTVL.

This rearrangement joins TRBV7-2 to TRBJ2-1; D not resolved. The V end was cut by 6 bases, the J end by 3 bases, with 18 bases between. The length of the CDR3 is 16 residues. Germline lookup yields CDR1 SGHTA and CDR2 FQGNSA. The CDR3 region has the DNA TGTGCCAGCAGTCTCGAGGTAGGAAGACTCTACAATGAGCAGTTCTTC. The encoded protein is CASSLEVGRLYNEQFF.

The V and J genes are TRBV5-1 and TRBJ2-3, with 11 bases identical to TRBD1. Germline-derived CDR1 and CDR2 are SGHRS and YFSETQ. V lost 0 bases to trimming and J lost 4 bases; unmatched junction nucleotides: 4. The CDR3 loop spans 16 amino acids. The CDR3, as DNA: TGCGCCAGCAGCTTGGCGGGACAGGGGGTGGCAGATACGCAGTATTTT. Protein: CASSLAGQGVADTQYF.

There are a few counts of this clone. The rearrangement uses TRBV6-2 or TRBV6-3 and TRBJ1-2, with 9 bases matching TRBD1. With V trimmed by 1 base and J by 5 bases, 5 bases remained unmatched. This CDR3 has 15 residues. In germline, CDR1 is MNHEY, CDR2 SVGEGT. The CDR3 sequence is CASSYLTGGSYGYTF. The CDR3 bases are TGTGCCAGCAGTTACTTAACAGGGGGCTCGTATGGCTACACCTTC.

CDR3 sequence: CASSTGEPNEKLFF. As DNA, the CDR3 is TGCGCCAGCAGTACCGGAGAGCCTAATGAAAAACTGTTTTTT. V usage is TRBV5-1 and J usage is TRBJ1-4; D is uncertain. The germline V gene encodes CDR1 SGHRS and CDR2 YFSETQ. CDR3 size: 14 residues. V was trimmed by 5 bases and J by 3 bases, leaving 11 bases between them.

This clone has just a few counts. The chain combines TRBV7-2 with TRBJ2-7, with a tentative D call TRBD2 (5 bases). The CDR3 covers 15 residues. V lost 3 bases to trimming and J lost 5 bases, with 17 bases between them. CDR1 is SGHTA, CDR2 FQGNSA, per germline. The CDR3 loop is CASSFVSGREHEQYF. The CDR3 nucleotides are TGTGCCAGCAGCTTTGTTTCGGGTCGGGAACACGAGCAGTACTTC.

The chain combines TRBV28 with TRBJ2-7; D remains ambiguous. Trimming cost V 7 bases and J 3 bases, with 10 bases left between them. Germline CDR1 and CDR2: MDHEN and SYDVKM. There are 12 residues in the CDR3. The CDR3 here is CASTILGYEQYF. For the CDR3, the DNA is TGTGCCAGCACTATTCTTGGCTACGAGCAGTACTTC.

CDR3 loop: CASSFPRTGRSGYTF. For the CDR3, the DNA is TGTGCCAGCAGTTTCCCCAGGACAGGGCGAAGTGGCTACACCTTC. V gene TRBV28 combines with J gene TRBJ1-2, with TRBD1 matching 8 bases. Germline CDR1 reads MDHEN; CDR2 reads SYDVKM. The CDR3 is 15 residues long. With V trimmed by 3 bases and J by 7 bases, 10 bases remained unmatched.

The chain employs TRBV5-8 and TRBJ2-1, with 8 bases lining up with TRBD1. Unmatched junction bases numbered 7, after V lost 6 bases and J lost 5 bases. Germline CDR1 SGHTS, CDR2 YDEGEE. This CDR3 comprises 14 residues. The CDR3 loop is CASTRTGPNNEQFF. CDR3 nucleotides: TGTGCCAGCACCAGGACAGGGCCGAACAATGAGCAGTTCTTC.

The V gene is TRBV7-2, the J gene TRBJ2-7; 10 bases line up with TRBD2. The ends lost 2 bases at V and 1 base at J; junction bases unmatched: 2. The germline V gene encodes CDR1 SGHTA and CDR2 FQGNSA. This CDR3 comprises 15 residues. The CDR3 DNA follows: TGTGCCAGCAGCTTATCACTAGCGGGATCCTACGAGCAGTACTTC. Translation gives CASSLSLAGSYEQYF.

This chain connects TRBV7-8 to TRBJ2-1; 12 nucleotides agree with TRBD2. The germline gives CDR1 SGHVS, CDR2 FQNEAQ. The trim removed 3 bases at V and 7 bases at J, leaving 16 bases unmatched. This CDR3 has 19 residues. The CDR3 DNA sequence: TGTGCCAGCAGCTTCCACCGGGCCAGACTAGCGGGAGTGGTGAATGAGCAGTTCTTC. Translation gives CASSFHRARLAGVVNEQFF.

This rearrangement joins TRBV5-6 to TRBJ2-7; 7 nucleotides agree with TRBD1. The V segment lost 2 bases and the J segment 4 bases; nucleotides outside the gene matches: 0. The CDR3 spans 12 residues. CDR1 is SGHDT and CDR2 is YYEEEE in the germline V gene. The CDR3, as DNA: TGTGCCAGCAGCTTACAGGGGTACGAGCAGTACTTC. Amino acids: CASSLQGYEQYF.

The chain joins TRBV7-9 to TRBJ2-2, with D perhaps matching TRBD2 (5 bases). This CDR3 has 14 residues. Germline CDR1 SEHNR, CDR2 FQNEAQ (reference sequence). Trimming shortened V by 2 bases and J by 5 bases, and 9 bases separated the two germline ends. The DNA of the CDR3 is TGTGCCAGCAGCTTACGCAGAGGGACCGGGGAGCTGTTTTTT. It yields the protein CASSLRRGTGELFF. Filled out from reference TRBV7-9 and TRBJ2-2, the complete variable domain reads DTGVSQNPRHKITKRGQNVTFRCDPISEHNRLYWYRQTLGQGPEFLTYFQNEAQLEKSRLLSDRFSAERPKGSFSTLEIQRTEQGDSAMYLCASSLRRGTGELFFGEGSRLTVL.

The chain recombines TRBV2 with TRBJ1-4; D gene uncertain. The CDR3 totals 11 residues. V lost 7 bases and J lost 8, with 8 bases in between. Germline V gene data show CDR1 as SNHLY and CDR2 as FYNNEI. The CDR3 spells CASTPTEKLFF. The CDR3 DNA follows: TGTGCCAGCACCCCGACAGAAAAACTGTTTTTT.

This clone was picked up a small number of times. The CDR3: CASSFRGQETQYF. The CDR3, as DNA: TGTGCCAGCAGCTTCCGCGGACAAGAGACCCAGTACTTC. The V and J genes are TRBV7-2 and TRBJ2-5; D is unresolved. Trimming pared 3 bases from V and 2 bases from J, leaving 7 bases between. The length of the CDR3 is 13 residues. CDR1 and CDR2 (germline): SGHTA, FQGNSA. The full variable domain, completed using reference TRBV7-2 and TRBJ2-5, is GAGVSQSPSNKVTEKGKDVELRCDPISGHTALYWYRQSLGQGLEFLIYFQGNSAPDKSGLPSDRFSAERTGGSVSTLTIQRTQQEDSAVYLCASSFRGQETQYFGPGTRLLVL.

V is TRBV2 and J is TRBJ1-5, with unresolved D. The CDR3 contains 13 residues. Trimming left V 10 bases short and J 2 bases short, with 12 bases between. Germline V lookup: CDR1 SNHLY, CDR2 FYNNEI. The CDR3 spells CATGRIGNQPQHF. DNA of the CDR3: TGTGCCACTGGCAGGATTGGCAATCAGCCCCAGCATTTT.

The rearrangement uses TRBV6-2 or TRBV6-3 and TRBJ2-5, with 9 bases identical to TRBD2. Germline CDR1 and CDR2: MNHEY and SVGEGT. This CDR3 spans 16 amino acids. Germline trimming cut 5 bases from V and 3 bases from J; bases unmatched to any gene: 10. The DNA for the CDR3 is TGTGCCAGCAGTCCGGGACTAGCTTTCGGGGAAGAGACCCAGTACTTC. This gives the protein CASSPGLAFGEETQYF.

The chain combines TRBV5-6 with TRBJ1-1; D is perhaps TRBD1 (5 bases). With 5 bases removed from V and 0 bases from J, the gap between germline ends came to 17 bases. CDR3 length equals 16 residues. Germline V gene lookup returns CDR1 SGHDT and CDR2 YYEEEE. CDR3 in amino acids: CASRVRDFGMNTEAFF. CDR3 coding DNA: TGTGCCAGCAGGGTCAGGGATTTTGGGATGAACACTGAAGCTTTCTTT.

The V and J genes are TRBV12-3 or TRBV12-4 and TRBJ2-7; maybe TRBD2 (5 bases). Between the trimmed V and J ends, which lost 5 bases and 2 bases, there was a span of 10 bases. This CDR3 is built from 13 residues. The CDR3 region is CASSPTGTYEQYF. CDR3 nucleotides: TGTGCCAGCAGTCCTACGGGGACCTACGAGCAGTACTTC.

As concerns this clone: Mismatch with germline at one junction end may stem from a read error. The J gene is TRBJ2-7, the V gene TRBV27; 11 bases are a match to TRBD2. Germline assignment: CDR1 MNHEY and CDR2 SMNVEV (reference sequence). The CDR3 is 12 amino acids. CDR3 protein: CASSLRLAGPSF. DNA of the CDR3: TGTGCCAGCAGTTTACGACTAGCGGGGCCCTCCTTC.

The chain couples TRBV12-3 or TRBV12-4 to TRBJ2-7; D unresolved. V shed 5 bases and J shed 3 bases, with 8 bases lying between them. The CDR3 runs 12 residues. This CDR3 is CASSPPSYEQYF. The DNA for the CDR3 is TGTGCCAGCAGTCCCCCGAGCTACGAGCAGTACTTC.

This chain uses TRBV9 with TRBJ1-3; the D gene is possibly TRBD1 (5 bases). V lost 3 bases and J lost 4, with 11 bases in between. There are 14 residues in the CDR3. Germline CDR1 SGDLS, CDR2 YYNGEE. The CDR3 region is CASSGRVWGNTIYF. Here the CDR3 DNA reads TGTGCCAGCAGCGGCAGGGTTTGGGGAAACACCATATATTTT.

The genes are TRBV11-1 and TRBJ1-2, with TRBD1 matching 9 bases. The CDR3 extends over 13 amino acids. The germline V gene has CDR1 SGHAT and CDR2 FQDESV (reference sequence). V was pared by 6 bases and J by 7 bases, with 6 bases of the junction left unmatched. CDR3 protein: CASRQGAISGYTF. In DNA form, the CDR3 reads TGTGCCAGCAGACAGGGGGCAATCTCTGGCTACACCTTC. Together with reference TRBV11-1 and TRBJ1-2, the CDR3 gives the full variable domain: EAEVAQSPRYKITEKSQAVAFWCDPISGHATLYWYRQILGQGPELLVQFQDESVVDDSQLPKDRFSAERLKGVDSTLKIQPAELGDSAMYLCASRQGAISGYTFGSGTRLTVV.

The rearrangement joins TRBV3-1 (or the pseudogene TRBV3-2) to TRBJ2-1, with D maybe TRBD2 (6 bases). Germline CDR1 is LGHDT and CDR2 is YNNKEL (reference sequence). The ends were cut back, 1 base at V and 6 bases at J, with 16 bases in the middle. The CDR3 runs to 16 residues. CDR3 loop: CASSQVVRQGGNEQFF. CDR3 sequence (DNA): TGTGCCAGCAGCCAAGTAGTAAGGCAGGGAGGCAATGAGCAGTTCTTC.

This clone occurred a few times. The chain employs TRBV6-5 and TRBJ2-7; 7 bases are a match to TRBD1. Trimming cost V 10 bases and J 4 bases; bases outside gene matches: 10. From germline, CDR1 is MNHEY and CDR2 SVGAGI. This CDR3 has 13 amino acids. CDR3 in DNA: TGTGCCACCTTAAGGACAGGATATTACGAGCAGTACTTC. Translating gives CATLRTGYYEQYF.

The chain employs TRBV7-2 and TRBJ2-5; 7 bases fit TRBD1. The CDR3 loop spans 15 amino acids. Germline trimming cut 1 base from V and 2 bases from J; bases unmatched to any gene: 4. Germline values: CDR1 SGHTA, CDR2 FQGNSA. The CDR3 coding sequence is TGTGCCAGCAGCTTAGGACCAGGGGGTCAAGAGACCCAGTACTTC. It codes for CASSLGPGGQETQYF.